Below, 25 T cell receptor beta chains from the same sample are listed, as sequenced in a study of shared clonotypes between healthy human individuals. The naive CD8 population came from CD45RO-negative cells selected for CCR7, without terminally differentiated effector memory CD45RA+ cells. The assay was immunoSEQ multiplex PCR, and TCRdb's table has in-frame clones only and misses some. In the table there are about 870,000 clones, 92% of which are singletons. The sequencing input was naive CD8+ T cells sorted from blood. Source of these receptors: a young man in good health.

In its sample, this clone was seen once. For the CDR3, the DNA is TGTGCCAGCAGCTTAGGAGACAGGTTGGGAAACACCATATATTTT. It specifies CASSLGDRLGNTIYF. The rearrangement links TRBV13 to TRBJ1-3; a possible D gene is TRBD1 (6 bases). CDR1 and CDR2 from the germline V gene are PRHDT and FYEKMQ (reference sequence). The length of the CDR3 is 15 residues. Trimming shortened V by 0 bases and J by 4 bases, and 10 bases separated the two germline ends.

This rearrangement joins TRBV15 to TRBJ2-7; a weak D match, TRBD2 (6 bases). Germline loops: CDR1 LNHNV, CDR2 YYDKDF (reference sequence). Trimming pared 0 bases from V and 1 base from J, leaving 13 bases between. CDR3 length equals 16 residues. The CDR3 DNA follows: TGTGCCACCAGCAGAGAACCCCAGGGAGGTTCCTACGAGCAGTACTTC. Its protein is CATSREPQGGSYEQYF.

CDR3 in amino acids: CASSWGLAGIYEQYF. The CDR3 region has the DNA TGTGCCAGCAGTTGGGGACTAGCGGGAATTTACGAGCAGTACTTC. The chain uses TRBV27 and TRBJ2-7, with TRBD2 identical over 13 bases. The junction had 4 bases not matched to a gene; V was cut back by 4 bases and J by 4 bases. CDR1 and CDR2 (germline): MNHEY, SMNVEV (reference sequence). The length of the CDR3 is 15 residues.

The chain's CDR3 is CASSLGLVGETQYF. The CDR3 DNA follows: TGTGCCAGCAGCTTAGGACTAGTGGGAGAGACCCAGTACTTC. J is TRBJ2-5 and V is TRBV7-9, with D possibly matching TRBD2 (6 bases). V dropped 1 base and J dropped 4 bases, with 10 bases sitting between them. CDR3 length: 14 residues. Germline CDR1 and CDR2: SEHNR and FQNEAQ (reference sequence).

V gene TRBV2 combines with J gene TRBJ1-4; 8 bases align to TRBD1. In germline, CDR1 is SNHLY, CDR2 FYNNEI. The J segment lost 2 bases and the V segment lost 10 bases, leaving 9 bases of the junction unmatched. This CDR3 contains 15 residues. As DNA, the CDR3 is TGTGCCATCCAGGGGGCAAGTGCTACTAATGAAAAACTGTTTTTT. It is translated as CAIQGASATNEKLFF.

The sample holds a few counts of this clone. This sequence joins TRBV19 and TRBJ2-1, with D perhaps TRBD1 (5 bases). This CDR3 region has 16 residues. Germline CDR1 reads LNHDA; CDR2 reads SQIVND (reference sequence). The germline V and J ends were trimmed by 3 bases and 0 bases, with 12 bases remaining between them. CDR3 region: CASSIRAESSYNEQFF. In DNA form, the CDR3 reads TGTGCCAGTAGTATCAGGGCGGAAAGCTCCTACAATGAGCAGTTCTTC.

This clone was seen once. The chain carries TRBV29-1 and TRBJ2-2; TRBD2 aligns across 10 bases. Germline CDR1 SQVTM, CDR2 ANQGSEA. V shed 5 bases and J 1 base; nucleotides not matched to a gene: 1. This CDR3 comprises 14 residues. CDR3 coding DNA: TGCAGCGTTAGACTAGCGGGGAACACCGGGGAGCTGTTTTTT. Translating it yields CSVRLAGNTGELFF.

This clone was detected only once. The chain recombines TRBV7-8 with TRBJ1-1, with a weak D call TRBD1 (5 bases). Trimming took 1 base from V and 11 from J, leaving 14 bases between them. Germline V gene data show CDR1 as SGHVS and CDR2 as FQNEAQ. The CDR3 contains 13 residues. CDR3 nucleotides: TGTGCCAGCAGCTTAGGCCCCGGGACGGGGGCTTTCTTT. Its translation: CASSLGPGTGAFF. Full variable domain (missing parts from reference TRBV7-8 and TRBJ1-1): GAGVSQSPRYKVAKRGQDVALRCDPISGHVSLFWYQQALGQGPEFLTYFQNEAQLDKSGLPSDRFFAERPEGSVSTLKIQRTQQEDSAVYLCASSLGPGTGAFFGQGTRLTVV.

The chain couples TRBV7-8 to TRBJ1-5, with D possibly being TRBD1 (5 bases). The CDR3 loop spans 14 amino acids. Germline V CDR1 and CDR2: SGHVS, FQNEAQ. V lost 2 bases, J lost 4 bases, and 9 bases lay in between. CDR3 coding DNA: TGTGCCAGCAGCTTAACCAGGGCTAATCAGCCCCAGCATTTT. Protein sequence: CASSLTRANQPQHF.

This sequence joins TRBV27 and TRBJ2-1; TRBD1 aligns across 9 bases. Germline lookup yields CDR1 MNHEY and CDR2 SMNVEV (reference sequence). This CDR3 contains 15 residues. V gave up 1 base and J gave up 9 bases; unmatched junction bases: 7. CDR3: CASSLLGQGAFEQFF. CDR3 sequence (DNA): TGTGCCAGCAGTTTATTGGGACAGGGAGCATTTGAGCAGTTCTTC.

The chain employs TRBV9 and TRBJ1-3, with D possibly matching TRBD1 (5 bases). V was cut by 3 bases and J by 0 bases, with 16 bases left in between. The CDR3 runs to 17 residues. Germline loops: CDR1 SGDLS, CDR2 YYNGEE. The CDR3 is CASSDSSGVFSGNTIYF. The CDR3 DNA reads as TGTGCCAGCAGCGACTCCTCGGGGGTCTTCTCTGGAAACACCATATATTTT.

CDR3 residues: CASSESGVSGWKTQYF. CDR3 nucleotide sequence: TGCGCCAGCAGTGAGTCGGGCGTCTCAGGCTGGAAGACCCAGTACTTC. This sequence joins TRBV10-1 and TRBJ2-5; D is uncertain. There are 16 residues in the CDR3. Germline CDR1 and CDR2: WNHNN and SYGVQD (reference sequence). V was clipped by 0 bases and J by 6 bases, with 17 bases between them.

The rearrangement joins TRBV19 to TRBJ2-5, with D perhaps TRBD1 or TRBD2 (6 bases each). V gave up 3 bases and J gave up 5 bases, with 10 bases separating them. The CDR3 is made up of 13 amino acids. CDR1 LNHDA and CDR2 SQIVND come from the germline V gene (reference sequence). The CDR3 region is CASSIGGAETQYF. The CDR3 DNA follows: TGTGCCAGTAGTATCGGGGGCGCGGAGACCCAGTACTTC.

The CDR3 coding sequence is TGCGCCAGCAGCTTAAACAGGCTCTCCTACGAGCAGTACTTC. As protein: CASSLNRLSYEQYF. The J gene is TRBJ2-7, the V gene TRBV5-1; maybe TRBD1 (5 bases). The length of the CDR3 is 14 residues. The V and J ends lost 2 bases and 0 bases respectively, with 9 bases between them. Germline CDR1 reads SGHRS; CDR2 reads YFSETQ.

This chain joins TRBV9 and TRBJ1-2; 10 bases line up with TRBD1. Trimming cost V 0 bases and J 5 bases; bases outside gene matches: 10. The CDR3 is 17 residues long. Germline V gene sequence: CDR1 SGDLS, CDR2 YYNGEE. CDR3 region: CASSVATIRDRGYGYTF. CDR3 nucleotide sequence: TGTGCCAGCAGCGTAGCTACGATCCGGGACAGGGGATATGGCTACACCTTC.

This chain links TRBV18 with TRBJ2-7; D possibly corresponds to TRBD1 (5 bases). The V gene's germline CDR1 is KGHSH and CDR2 LQKENI. Trimming removed 4 bases from V and 3 bases from J, with 16 bases in between. The CDR3 totals 15 residues. CDR3 in amino acids: CASSLDRAPNYEQYF. CDR3 bases: TGTGCCAGCTCACTCGACAGAGCCCCAAACTACGAGCAGTACTTC.

The gene calls are TRBV2 and TRBJ2-1, with 11 bases identical to TRBD2. The CDR3 is 17 residues long. Unmatched junction bases numbered 13, after V lost 6 bases and J lost 6 bases. The germline V gene encodes CDR1 SNHLY and CDR2 FYNNEI. In nucleotides, the CDR3 is TGTGCCAGCAGCCGACCAAACCCGACTAGCGGGACCAATGAGCAGTTCTTC. Amino acid sequence: CASSRPNPTSGTNEQFF. The variable domain in full, with the rest retrieved from reference TRBV2 and TRBJ2-1, is EPEVTQTPSHQVTQMGQEVILRCVPISNHLYFYWYRQILGQKVEFLVSFYNNEISEKSEIFDDQFSVERPDGSNFTLKIRSTKLEDSAMYFCASSRPNPTSGTNEQFFGPGTRLTVL.

The chain carries TRBV5-8 and TRBJ2-1; 11 nucleotides align to TRBD2. Trimming at V came to 3 bases and at J to 3 bases, leaving 5 bases not matched to a gene. The CDR3 loop spans 16 amino acids. Germline values: CDR1 SGHTS, CDR2 YDEGEE. The DNA of the CDR3 is TGTGCCAGCAGCTGGGGACTAGCGGACTACTACAATGAGCAGTTCTTC. Protein: CASSWGLADYYNEQFF.

This rearrangement joins TRBV21-1 to TRBJ1-4. TRBV21-1 is assigned pseudogene status. The CDR3 sequence is 14 residues long. Written as DNA, the CDR3 is TGTGCCAGCAGCAAAGCTTGGAGGACTGAAAAACTGTTTTTT. As protein: CASSKAWRTEKLFF.

The rearrangement links TRBV19 to TRBJ2-1, with a tentative D call TRBD2 (6 bases). Germline CDR1 LNHDA, CDR2 SQIVND (reference sequence). This CDR3 has 16 residues. V lost 4 bases to trimming and J lost 0 bases, with 13 bases between them. The CDR3 DNA is TGTGCCAGTAGTAGAGGACGGGGGAGCTCCTACAATGAGCAGTTCTTC. Translation gives CASSRGRGSSYNEQFF.

This clone was seen only once. The V call is TRBV2, the J call TRBJ2-5; D is unresolved. V was pared by 3 bases and J by 5 bases, with 13 bases between. CDR3 length equals 14 residues. Per the germline V gene, CDR1 is SNHLY and CDR2 is FYNNEI. CDR3 nucleotide sequence: TGTGCCAGCAGTGATTGGGCACCCGCGGAGACCCAGTACTTC. It translates to CASSDWAPAETQYF.

V and J are TRBV28 and TRBJ2-1; 8 nucleotides match TRBD2. V lost 6 bases and J lost 7; bases outside the gene matches: 8. Germline-derived CDR1 and CDR2 are MDHEN and SYDVKM. The CDR3 totals 14 residues. The CDR3 loop reads CASSPGTRFNEQFF. The DNA of the CDR3 is TGTGCCAGCAGCCCCGGGACTAGGTTTAATGAGCAGTTCTTC.

This sequence joins TRBV7-9 and TRBJ2-7; 7 nucleotides agree with TRBD2. The ends lost 10 bases at V and 3 bases at J; junction bases unmatched: 9. The germline CDR1 and CDR2 sequences are SEHNR and FQNEAQ (reference sequence). This CDR3 has 13 amino acids. The CDR3 DNA reads TGTGCCATCAGGGAGGGGAGGTACTACGAGCAGTACTTC. Translating it yields CAIREGRYYEQYF.

This chain connects TRBV14 to TRBJ2-7; 10 nucleotides agree with TRBD1. CDR3 length: 15 residues. The germline V gene has CDR1 SGHDN and CDR2 FVKESK. J lost 7 bases, V lost 7 bases, and 13 bases had no gene match. CDR3 protein: CASKPAGTGENEQYF. The CDR3 bases are TGTGCCAGCAAGCCAGCCGGGACAGGGGAAAATGAGCAGTACTTC.

This chain joins TRBV5-5 and TRBJ2-7, with 7 bases matching TRBD2. The J segment lost 2 bases and the V segment lost 1 base, leaving 3 bases of the junction unmatched. Germline V CDR1 and CDR2: SGHKS, YYEKEE (reference sequence). The CDR3 has 14 amino acids. The CDR3 sequence is CASSLWEGPYEQYF. In DNA, the CDR3 is TGTGCCAGCAGCTTGTGGGAGGGTCCCTACGAGCAGTACTTC.